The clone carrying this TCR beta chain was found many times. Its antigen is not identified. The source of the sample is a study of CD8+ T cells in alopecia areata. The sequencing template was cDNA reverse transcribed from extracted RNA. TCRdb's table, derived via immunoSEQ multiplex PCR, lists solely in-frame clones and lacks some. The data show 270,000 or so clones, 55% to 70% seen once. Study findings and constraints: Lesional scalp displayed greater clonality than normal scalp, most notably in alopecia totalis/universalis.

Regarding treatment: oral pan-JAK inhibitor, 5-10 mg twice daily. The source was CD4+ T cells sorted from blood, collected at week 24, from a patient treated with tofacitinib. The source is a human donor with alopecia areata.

The CDR3 loop is CASSSIRGQRSYEQYF. CDR3 bases: TGTGCCAGCTCGTCTATCAGGGGGCAGAGATCCTACGAGCAGTACTTC. This chain connects TRBV18 to TRBJ2-7; 8 nucleotides align to TRBD1. The CDR3 length is 16 residues. Trimming took 6 bases from V and 1 from J; bases not matched to a gene: 11. Germline V gene sequence: CDR1 KGHSH, CDR2 LQKENI.